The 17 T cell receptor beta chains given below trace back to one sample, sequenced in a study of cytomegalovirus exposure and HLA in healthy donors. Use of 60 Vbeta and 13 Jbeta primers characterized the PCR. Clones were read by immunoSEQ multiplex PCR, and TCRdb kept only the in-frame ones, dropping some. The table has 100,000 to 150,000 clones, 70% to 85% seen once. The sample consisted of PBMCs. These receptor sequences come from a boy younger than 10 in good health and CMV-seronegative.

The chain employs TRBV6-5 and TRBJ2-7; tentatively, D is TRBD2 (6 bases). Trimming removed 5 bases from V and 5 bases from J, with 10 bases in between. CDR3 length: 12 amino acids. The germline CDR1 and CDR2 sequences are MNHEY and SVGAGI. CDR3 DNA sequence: TGTGCCAGCAGTGCGGGGCCCAACGAGCAGTACTTC. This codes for CASSAGPNEQYF.

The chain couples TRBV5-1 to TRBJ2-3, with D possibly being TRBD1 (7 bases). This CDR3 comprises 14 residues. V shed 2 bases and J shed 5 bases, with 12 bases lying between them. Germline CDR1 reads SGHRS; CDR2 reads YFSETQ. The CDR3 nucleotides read TGCGCCAGCAGCTTACGACAGGGAGGAGATACGCAGTATTTT. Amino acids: CASSLRQGGDTQYF.

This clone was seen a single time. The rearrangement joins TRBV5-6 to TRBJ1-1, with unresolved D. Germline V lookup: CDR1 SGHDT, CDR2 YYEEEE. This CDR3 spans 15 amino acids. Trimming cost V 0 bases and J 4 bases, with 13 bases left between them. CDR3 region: CASSLVPTGSTEAFF. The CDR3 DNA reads TGTGCCAGCAGCTTGGTTCCCACCGGGAGCACTGAAGCTTTCTTT.

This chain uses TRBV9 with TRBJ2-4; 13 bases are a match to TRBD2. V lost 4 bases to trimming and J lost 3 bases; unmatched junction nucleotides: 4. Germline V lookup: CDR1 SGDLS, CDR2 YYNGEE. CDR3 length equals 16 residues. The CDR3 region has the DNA TGTGCCAGCAGCTCCGGACTAGCGGGAGTCAAAAACATTCAGTACTTC. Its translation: CASSSGLAGVKNIQYF.

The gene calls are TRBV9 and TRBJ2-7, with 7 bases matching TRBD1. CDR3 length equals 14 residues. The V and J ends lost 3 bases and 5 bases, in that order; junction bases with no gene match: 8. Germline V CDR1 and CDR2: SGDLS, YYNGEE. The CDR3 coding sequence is TGTGCCAGCAGCGGAAGGGACAGCCTTAACGAGCAGTACTTC. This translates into CASSGRDSLNEQYF.

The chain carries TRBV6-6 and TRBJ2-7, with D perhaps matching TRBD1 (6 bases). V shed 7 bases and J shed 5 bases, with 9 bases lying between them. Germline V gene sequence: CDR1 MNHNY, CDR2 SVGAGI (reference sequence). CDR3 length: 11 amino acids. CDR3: CASIQGHEQYF. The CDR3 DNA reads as TGTGCCAGCATCCAGGGGCACGAGCAGTACTTC.

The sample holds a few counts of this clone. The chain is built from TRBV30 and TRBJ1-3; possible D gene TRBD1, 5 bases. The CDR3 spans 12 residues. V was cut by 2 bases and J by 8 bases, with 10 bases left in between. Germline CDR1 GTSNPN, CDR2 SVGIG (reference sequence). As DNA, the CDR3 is TGTGCCTGGAGTCCTGGGGGGGACACCATATATTTT. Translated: CAWSPGGDTIYF.

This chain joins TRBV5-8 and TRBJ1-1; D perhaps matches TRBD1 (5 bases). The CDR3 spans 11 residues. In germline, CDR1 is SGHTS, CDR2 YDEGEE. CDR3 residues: CAWGGRTEAFF. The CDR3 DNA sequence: TGTGCTTGGGGGGGACGGACTGAAGCTTTCTTT.

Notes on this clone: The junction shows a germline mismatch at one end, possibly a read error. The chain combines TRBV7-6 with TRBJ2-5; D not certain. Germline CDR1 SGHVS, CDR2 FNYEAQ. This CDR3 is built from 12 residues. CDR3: CASSLNREAQYF. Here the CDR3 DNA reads TGTGCCAGCAGCTTAAATCGAGAGGCCCAGTACTTC.

The CDR3 spells CASSEIVVGRAQNTEAFF. CDR3 nucleotides: TGTGCCAGCAGTGAAATCGTCGTAGGGAGAGCTCAGAACACTGAAGCTTTCTTT. This chain links TRBV6-1 with TRBJ1-1; D unresolved. Germline CDR1 and CDR2: MNHNS and SASEGT. Deletions cut 2 bases from V and 1 base from J, with 20 bases between. The CDR3 has 18 amino acids.

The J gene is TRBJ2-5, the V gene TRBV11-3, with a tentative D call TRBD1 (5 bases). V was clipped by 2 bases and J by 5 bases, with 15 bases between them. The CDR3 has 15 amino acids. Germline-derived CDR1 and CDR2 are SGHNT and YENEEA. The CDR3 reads CASSLSPTDRETQYF. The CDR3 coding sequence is TGTGCCAGCAGCTTATCCCCGACAGATCGGGAGACCCAGTACTTC.

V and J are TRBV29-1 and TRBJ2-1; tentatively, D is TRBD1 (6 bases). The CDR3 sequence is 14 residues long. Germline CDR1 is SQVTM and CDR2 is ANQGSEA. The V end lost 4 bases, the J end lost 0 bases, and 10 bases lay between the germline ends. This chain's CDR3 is CSVVQGSSYNEQFF. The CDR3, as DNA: TGCAGCGTTGTTCAGGGGAGCTCCTACAATGAGCAGTTCTTC.

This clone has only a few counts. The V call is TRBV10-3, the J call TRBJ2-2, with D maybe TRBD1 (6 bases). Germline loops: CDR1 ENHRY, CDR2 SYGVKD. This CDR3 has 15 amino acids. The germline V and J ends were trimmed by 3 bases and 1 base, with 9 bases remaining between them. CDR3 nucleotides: TGTGCCATCAGTGAAGGGGGTCAGAACACCGGGGAGCTGTTTTTT. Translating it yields CAISEGGQNTGELFF.

This CDR3 reads CASSLAGEVTGELFF. DNA of the CDR3: TGTGCCAGCAGTTTGGCGGGAGAGGTTACCGGGGAGCTGTTTTTT. The chain joins TRBV27 to TRBJ2-2, with 7 bases aligning to TRBD2. J gave up 5 bases and V 3 bases, and 6 bases lay outside the gene matches. Germline values: CDR1 MNHEY, CDR2 SMNVEV (reference sequence). This CDR3 is 15 amino acids long.

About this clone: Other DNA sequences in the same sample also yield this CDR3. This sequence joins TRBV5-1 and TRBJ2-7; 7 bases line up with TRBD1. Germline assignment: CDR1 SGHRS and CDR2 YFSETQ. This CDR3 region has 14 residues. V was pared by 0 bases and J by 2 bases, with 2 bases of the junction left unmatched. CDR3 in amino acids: CASSLAGQAYEQYF. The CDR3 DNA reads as TGCGCCAGCAGCTTGGCCGGACAGGCCTACGAGCAGTACTTC.

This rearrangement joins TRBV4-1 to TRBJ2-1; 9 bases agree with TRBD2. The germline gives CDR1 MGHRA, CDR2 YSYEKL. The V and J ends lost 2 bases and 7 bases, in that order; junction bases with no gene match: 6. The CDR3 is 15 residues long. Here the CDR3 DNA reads TGCGCCAGCAGCCAATTTGCGGGAGGGCAGAATGAGCAGTTCTTC. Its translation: CASSQFAGGQNEQFF.

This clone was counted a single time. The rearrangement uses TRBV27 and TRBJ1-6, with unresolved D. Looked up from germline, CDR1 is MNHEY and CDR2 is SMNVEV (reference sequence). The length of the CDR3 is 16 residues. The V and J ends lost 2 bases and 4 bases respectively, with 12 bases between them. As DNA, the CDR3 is TGTGCCAGCAGTTTAAAACAGATTTCGTATAATTCACCCCTCCACTTT. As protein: CASSLKQISYNSPLHF.